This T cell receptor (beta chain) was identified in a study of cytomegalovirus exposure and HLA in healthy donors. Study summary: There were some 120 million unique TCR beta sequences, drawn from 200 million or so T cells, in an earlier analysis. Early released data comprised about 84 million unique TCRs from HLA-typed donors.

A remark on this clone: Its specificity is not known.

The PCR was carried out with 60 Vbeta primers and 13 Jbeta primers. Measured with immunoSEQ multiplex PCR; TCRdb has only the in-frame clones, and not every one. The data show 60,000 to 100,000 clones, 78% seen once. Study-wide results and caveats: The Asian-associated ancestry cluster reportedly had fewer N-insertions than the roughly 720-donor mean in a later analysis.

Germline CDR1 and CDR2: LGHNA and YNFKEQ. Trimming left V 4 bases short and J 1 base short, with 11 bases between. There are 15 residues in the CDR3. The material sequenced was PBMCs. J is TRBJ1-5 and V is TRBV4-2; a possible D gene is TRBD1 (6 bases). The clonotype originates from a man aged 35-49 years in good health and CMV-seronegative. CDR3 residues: CASSLEGGSNQPQHF. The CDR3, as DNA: TGTGCCAGCAGCCTGGAAGGGGGAAGCAATCAGCCCCAGCATTTT.